A single sample gave rise to the 9 T cell receptor beta chains below, sequenced in a study of Ad26.COV2.S vaccination and SARS-CoV-2 variants. Sequencing used immunoSEQ multiplex PCR; TCRdb keeps in-frame clones, though not all of them. The table lists hundreds of thousands of clones, 90% of them singletons. Treatment indicated: 19 received Ad26.COV2.S at low or high dose, single or two shots; about five received placebo; per-sample allocation not given. Material that was analyzed had been drawn on day 63 after the first vaccine or placebo injection. The sample was peripheral blood, taken in a trial of Ad26.COV2.S vaccine versus placebo. These receptors were taken from a person aged 18 to 59 who received the Ad26.COV2.S COVID-19 vaccine or a placebo.

This clone was found a few times. DNA of the CDR3: TGTGCCAGCAGCCCGACAGTGCCGGGCGGTGAAAAACTGTTTTTT. Its protein product is CASSPTVPGGEKLFF. The chain has TRBV5-5 and TRBJ1-4, with a possible D match to TRBD1 (5 bases). The CDR3 runs 15 residues. The V gene's germline CDR1 is SGHKS and CDR2 YYEKEE (reference sequence). V was clipped by 4 bases and J by 7 bases, with 17 bases between them.

The chain combines TRBV6-6 with TRBJ2-7; tentative D call: TRBD2 (6 bases). The V end was cut by 4 bases, the J end by 3 bases, with 13 bases between. The germline V gene has CDR1 MNHNY and CDR2 SVGAGI (reference sequence). The CDR3 length is 14 residues. CDR3 amino acids: CASSWGLRGYEQYF. As DNA, the CDR3 is TGTGCCAGCAGTTGGGGACTCCGAGGCTACGAGCAGTACTTC.

This clone showed up just a few times. The chain recombines TRBV4-3 with TRBJ1-6; D might be TRBD1 (5 bases). V was clipped by 1 base and J by 10 bases, with 17 bases between them. CDR1 and CDR2 (germline): LGHNA, YSLEER. CDR3 size: 16 residues. This CDR3 reads CASSQARGSHGSPLHF. The CDR3 nucleotides are TGCGCCAGCAGCCAAGCACGGGGGTCTCACGGCTCACCCCTCCACTTT.

This chain connects TRBV28 to TRBJ2-7; 7 positions agree with TRBD2. CDR1 and CDR2 from the germline V gene are MDHEN and SYDVKM. V dropped 11 bases and J dropped 6; count of bases not matched to a gene: 13. The CDR3 extends over 13 amino acids. CDR3 sequence: CASGRVAGFEQYF. DNA of the CDR3: TGTGCCTCAGGGAGGGTGGCGGGGTTCGAGCAGTACTTC.

The rearrangement uses TRBV5-4 and TRBJ1-1; TRBD1 aligns across 8 bases. The CDR3 contains 15 residues. Trimming removed 5 bases from V and 6 bases from J; junction bases left unmatched: 12. Germline CDR1 and CDR2: SGHNT and YYREEE (reference sequence). The CDR3 nucleotides are TGTGCCAGCAGGCCAGGGGGCGCTGAATTCGCTGAAGCTTTCTTT. Translated: CASRPGGAEFAEAFF.

The chain uses TRBV6-2 or TRBV6-3 and TRBJ2-7; D remains unclear. The CDR3 length is 13 residues. V lost 3 bases and J 2 bases, leaving 8 bases between the germline ends. CDR1 MNHEY and CDR2 SVGEGT come from the germline V gene. The CDR3 coding sequence is TGTGCCAGCAGTTATGAAGCCCCCTACGAGCAGTACTTC. The encoded protein is CASSYEAPYEQYF.

The CDR3 DNA follows: TGTGCCAGCAGCGCCCGACTAGCGGGAGTCGCAACCCCCTACGAGCAGTACTTC. Translation: CASSARLAGVATPYEQYF. The chain employs TRBV3-1 (or the pseudogene TRBV3-2) and TRBJ2-7; 12 bases map to TRBD2. This CDR3 region has 18 residues. Trimming cost V 5 bases and J 2 bases; bases outside gene matches: 13. Germline values: CDR1 LGHDT, CDR2 YNNKEL (reference sequence).

The chain is built from TRBV19 and TRBJ2-6; no definite D call. The length of the CDR3 is 15 residues. Trimming removed 2 bases from V and 0 bases from J, with 5 bases in between. Germline CDR1 and CDR2: LNHDA and SQIVND (reference sequence). DNA for the CDR3: TGTGCCAGTAGTATAAGCCACTCTGGGGCCAACGTCCTGACTTTC. Protein: CASSISHSGANVLTF.

This chain links TRBV10-2 with TRBJ1-6; maybe TRBD1 (5 bases). This CDR3 spans 14 amino acids. Germline lookup yields CDR1 WSHSY and CDR2 SAAADI. Trimming left V 6 bases short and J 8 bases short, with 14 bases between. The CDR3 protein is CASRPGLVDSPLHF. CDR3 sequence (DNA): TGCGCCAGCAGGCCGGGACTCGTAGATTCACCCCTCCACTTT.